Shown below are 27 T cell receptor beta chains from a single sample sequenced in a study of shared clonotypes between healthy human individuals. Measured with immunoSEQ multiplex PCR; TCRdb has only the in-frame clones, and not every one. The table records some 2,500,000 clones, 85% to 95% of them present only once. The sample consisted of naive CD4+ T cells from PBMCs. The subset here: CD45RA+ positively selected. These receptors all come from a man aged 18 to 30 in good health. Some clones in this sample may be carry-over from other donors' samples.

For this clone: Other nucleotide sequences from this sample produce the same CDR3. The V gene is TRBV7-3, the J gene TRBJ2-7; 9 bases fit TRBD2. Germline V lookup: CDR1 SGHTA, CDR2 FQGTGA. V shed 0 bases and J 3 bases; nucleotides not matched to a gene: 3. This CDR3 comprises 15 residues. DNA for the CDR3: TGTGCCAGCAGCTTAACTAGCGGGAGCAACTACGAGCAGTACTTC. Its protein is CASSLTSGSNYEQYF.

The CDR3 reads CASSLVVGNYERVRDEQYF. CDR3 DNA: TGTGCCAGCAGCTTAGTTGTGGGGAATTACGAACGGGTACGCGACGAGCAGTACTTC. The genes are TRBV7-6 and TRBJ2-7; D gene uncertain. The CDR3 has 19 residues. Trimming removed 1 base at V and 5 bases at J, with 27 bases between. CDR1 SGHVS and CDR2 FNYEAQ come from the germline V gene. The full variable domain, in which reference TRBV7-6 and TRBJ2-7 provide the parts outside the CDR3, is GAGVSQSPRYKVTKRGQDVALRCDPISGHVSLYWYRQALGQGPEFLTYFNYEAQQDKSGLPNDRFSAERPEGSISTLTIQRTEQRDSAMYRCASSLVVGNYERVRDEQYFGPGTRLTVT.

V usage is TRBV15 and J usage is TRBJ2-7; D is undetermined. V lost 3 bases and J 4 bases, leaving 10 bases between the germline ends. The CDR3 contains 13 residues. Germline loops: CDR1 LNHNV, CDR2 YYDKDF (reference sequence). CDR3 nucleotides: TGTGCCACCAGCAGTTATTGGGGTTACGAGCAGTACTTC. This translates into CATSSYWGYEQYF.

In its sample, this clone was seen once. The CDR3 coding sequence is TGTGCCAGCAGCGACCGAGCGGGAGGGCCCCAAGAGACCCAGTACTTC. Protein product: CASSDRAGGPQETQYF. The chain links TRBV5-4 to TRBJ2-5; 10 bases align to TRBD2. The CDR3 covers 16 residues. Germline V gives CDR1 SGHNT, CDR2 YYREEE (reference sequence). The V and J ends lost 4 bases and 1 base, in that order; junction bases with no gene match: 7.

CDR3 region: CASTPRVSSYEQYF. CDR3 in DNA: TGTGCCAGCACCCCCAGGGTAAGCTCCTACGAGCAGTACTTC. The chain joins TRBV28 to TRBJ2-7; perhaps TRBD1 as D (5 bases). V lost 7 bases to trimming and J lost 0 bases, with 13 bases between them. CDR1 MDHEN and CDR2 SYDVKM come from the germline V gene. The CDR3 is made up of 14 amino acids.

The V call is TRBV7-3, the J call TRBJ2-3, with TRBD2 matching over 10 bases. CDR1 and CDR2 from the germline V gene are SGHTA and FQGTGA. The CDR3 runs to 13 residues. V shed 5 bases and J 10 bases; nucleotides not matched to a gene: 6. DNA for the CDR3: TGTGCCAGCAGCAACCCCGGGACTAGCGCGCAGTATTTT. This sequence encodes CASSNPGTSAQYF.

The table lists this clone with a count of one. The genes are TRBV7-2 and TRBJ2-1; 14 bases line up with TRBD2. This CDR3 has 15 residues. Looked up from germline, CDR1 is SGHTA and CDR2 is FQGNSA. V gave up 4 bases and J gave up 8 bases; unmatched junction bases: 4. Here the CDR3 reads CASSSGLAGVDEQFF. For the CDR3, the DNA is TGTGCCAGCAGCTCGGGACTAGCGGGAGTAGATGAGCAGTTCTTC.

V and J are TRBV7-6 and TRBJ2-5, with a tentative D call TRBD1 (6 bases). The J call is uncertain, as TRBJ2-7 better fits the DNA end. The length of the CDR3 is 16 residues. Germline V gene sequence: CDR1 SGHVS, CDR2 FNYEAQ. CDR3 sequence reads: CASSLYSPQGPYEQYF. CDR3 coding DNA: TGTGCCAGCAGCTTATACTCCCCACAGGGCCCCTACGAGCAGTACTTC.

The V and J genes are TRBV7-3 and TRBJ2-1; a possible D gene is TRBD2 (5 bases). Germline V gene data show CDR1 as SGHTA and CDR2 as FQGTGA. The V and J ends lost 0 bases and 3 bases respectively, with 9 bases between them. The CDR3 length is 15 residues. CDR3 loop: CASSLTERSYNEQFF. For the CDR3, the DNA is TGTGCCAGCAGCTTAACGGAGCGGAGCTACAATGAGCAGTTCTTC.

The CDR3 DNA reads as TGTGCCAGCTCACCACCTTCCAGGGGCGAAGACACCATATATTTT. Its protein product is CASSPPSRGEDTIYF. The chain links TRBV18 to TRBJ1-3, with TRBD1 as a possible D gene (6 bases). V was cut by 0 bases and J by 8 bases, with 14 bases left in between. Germline V gene data show CDR1 as KGHSH and CDR2 as LQKENI. CDR3 length: 15 amino acids.

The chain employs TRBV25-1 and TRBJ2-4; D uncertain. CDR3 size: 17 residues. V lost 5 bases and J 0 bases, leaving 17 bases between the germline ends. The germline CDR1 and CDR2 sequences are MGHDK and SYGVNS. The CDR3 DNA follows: TGTGCCAGCAGTAAATCGGACCATATCTTAGCCAAAAACATTCAGTACTTC. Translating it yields CASSKSDHILAKNIQYF. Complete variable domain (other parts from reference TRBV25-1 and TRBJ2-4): EADIYQTPRYLVIGTGKKITLECSQTMGHDKMYWYQQDPGMELHLIHYSYGVNSTEKGDLSSESTVSRIRTEHFPLTLESARPSHTSQYLCASSKSDHILAKNIQYFGAGTRLSVL.

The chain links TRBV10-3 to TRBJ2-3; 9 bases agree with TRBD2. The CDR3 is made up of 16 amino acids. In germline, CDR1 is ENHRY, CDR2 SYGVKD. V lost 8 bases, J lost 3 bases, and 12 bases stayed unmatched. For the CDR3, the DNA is TGTGCCATCCAGGCGAGAGTAGCGGGAGTGACAGATACGCAGTATTTT. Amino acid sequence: CAIQARVAGVTDTQYF.

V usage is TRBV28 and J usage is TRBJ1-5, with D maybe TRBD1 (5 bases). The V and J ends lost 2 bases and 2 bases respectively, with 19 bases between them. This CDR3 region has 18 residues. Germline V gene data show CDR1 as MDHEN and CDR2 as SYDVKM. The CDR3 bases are TGTGCCAGCAGTTTAGCCGGGGCAGGGTTTGGGCGCAATCAGCCCCAGCATTTT. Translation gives CASSLAGAGFGRNQPQHF.

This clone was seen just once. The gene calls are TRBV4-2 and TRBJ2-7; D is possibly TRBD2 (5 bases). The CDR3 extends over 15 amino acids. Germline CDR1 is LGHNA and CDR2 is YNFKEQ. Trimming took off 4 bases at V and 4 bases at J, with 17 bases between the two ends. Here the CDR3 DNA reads TGTGCCAGCAGCCTTCTCCGGGATCCCATATACGAGCAGTACTTC. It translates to CASSLLRDPIYEQYF.

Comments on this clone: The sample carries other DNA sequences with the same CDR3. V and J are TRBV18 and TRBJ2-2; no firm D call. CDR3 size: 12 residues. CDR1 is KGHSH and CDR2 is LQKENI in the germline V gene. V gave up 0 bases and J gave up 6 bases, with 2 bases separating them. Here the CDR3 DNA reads TGTGCCAGCTCACCACCGTCCGGGGAGCTGTTTTTT. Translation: CASSPPSGELFF.

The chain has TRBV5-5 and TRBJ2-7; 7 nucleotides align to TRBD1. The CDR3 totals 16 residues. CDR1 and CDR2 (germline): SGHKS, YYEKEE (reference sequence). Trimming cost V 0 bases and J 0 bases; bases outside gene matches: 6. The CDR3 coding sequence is TGTGCCAGCAGCTTGGCCCCAGAGGGGGCCTCCTACGAGCAGTACTTC. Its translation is CASSLAPEGASYEQYF.

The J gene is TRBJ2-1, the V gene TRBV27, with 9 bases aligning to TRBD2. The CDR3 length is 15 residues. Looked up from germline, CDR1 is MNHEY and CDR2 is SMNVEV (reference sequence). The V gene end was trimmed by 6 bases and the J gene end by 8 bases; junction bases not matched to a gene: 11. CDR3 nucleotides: TGTGCCAGCAGGACCTGGGGCGGGAGGGCGGATGAGCAGTTCTTC. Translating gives CASRTWGGRADEQFF.

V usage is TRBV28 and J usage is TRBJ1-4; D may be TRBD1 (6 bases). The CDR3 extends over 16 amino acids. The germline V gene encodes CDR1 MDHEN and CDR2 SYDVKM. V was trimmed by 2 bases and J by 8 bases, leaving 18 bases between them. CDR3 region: CASSLGAGQRSEKLFF. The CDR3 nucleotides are TGTGCCAGCAGTTTAGGGGCCGGACAGCGATCAGAAAAACTGTTTTTT.

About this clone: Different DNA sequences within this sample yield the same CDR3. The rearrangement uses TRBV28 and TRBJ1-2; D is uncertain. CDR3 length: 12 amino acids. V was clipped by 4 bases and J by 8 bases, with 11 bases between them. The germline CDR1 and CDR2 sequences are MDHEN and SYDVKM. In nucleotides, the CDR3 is TGTGCCAGCAGTTCAGGACCCCGGGGCTACACCTTC. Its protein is CASSSGPRGYTF.

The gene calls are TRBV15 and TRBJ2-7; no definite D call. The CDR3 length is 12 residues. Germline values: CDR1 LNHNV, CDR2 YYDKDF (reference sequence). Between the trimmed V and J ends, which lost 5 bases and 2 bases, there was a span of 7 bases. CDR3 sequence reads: CATSSNTYEQYF. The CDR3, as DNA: TGTGCCACCAGCTCCAACACCTACGAGCAGTACTTC.

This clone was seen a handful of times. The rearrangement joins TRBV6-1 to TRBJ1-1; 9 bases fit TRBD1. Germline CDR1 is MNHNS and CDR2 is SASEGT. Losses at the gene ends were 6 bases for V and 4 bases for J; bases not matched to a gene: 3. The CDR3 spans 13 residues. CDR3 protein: CASRGQGITEAFF. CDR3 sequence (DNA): TGTGCCAGCAGGGGACAGGGAATCACTGAAGCTTTCTTT.

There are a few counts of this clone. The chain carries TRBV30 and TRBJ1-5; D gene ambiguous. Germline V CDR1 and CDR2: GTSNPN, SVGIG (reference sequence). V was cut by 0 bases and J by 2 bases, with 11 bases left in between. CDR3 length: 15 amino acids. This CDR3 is CAWSVLSGRNQPQHF. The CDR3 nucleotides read TGTGCCTGGAGTGTACTTTCCGGGCGCAATCAGCCCCAGCATTTT. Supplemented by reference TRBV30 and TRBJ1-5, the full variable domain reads SQTIHQWPATLVQPVGSPLSLECTVEGTSNPNLYWYRQAAGRGLQLLFYSVGIGQISSEVPQNLSASRPQDRQFILSSKKLLLSDSGFYLCAWSVLSGRNQPQHFGDGTRLSIL.

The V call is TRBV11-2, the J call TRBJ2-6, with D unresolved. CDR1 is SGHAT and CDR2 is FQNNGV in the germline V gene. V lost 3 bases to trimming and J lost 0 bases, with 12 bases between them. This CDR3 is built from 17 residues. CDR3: CASSFRVVSSGANVLTF. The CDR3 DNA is TGTGCCAGCAGCTTTCGGGTCGTGAGCTCTGGGGCCAACGTCCTGACTTTC.

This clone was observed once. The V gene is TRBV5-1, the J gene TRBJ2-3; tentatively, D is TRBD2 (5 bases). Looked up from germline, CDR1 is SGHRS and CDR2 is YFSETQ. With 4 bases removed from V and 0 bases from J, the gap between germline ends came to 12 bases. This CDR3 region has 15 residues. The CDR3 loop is CASSPGLLSTDTQYF. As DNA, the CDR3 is TGCGCCAGCAGCCCTGGACTGCTGAGCACAGATACGCAGTATTTT.

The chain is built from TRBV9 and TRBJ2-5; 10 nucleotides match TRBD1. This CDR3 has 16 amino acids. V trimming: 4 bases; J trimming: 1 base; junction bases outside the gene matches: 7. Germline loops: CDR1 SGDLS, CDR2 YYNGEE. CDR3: CASSLGQGDTQETQYF. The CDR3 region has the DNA TGTGCCAGCAGCCTTGGACAGGGGGACACCCAAGAGACCCAGTACTTC.

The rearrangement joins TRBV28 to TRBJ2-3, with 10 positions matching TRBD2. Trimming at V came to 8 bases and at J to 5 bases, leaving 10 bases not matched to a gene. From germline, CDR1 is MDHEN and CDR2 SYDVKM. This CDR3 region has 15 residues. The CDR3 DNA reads TGTGCCAGCGTGAAAGCGGGAGGGTTTTTAGATACGCAGTATTTT. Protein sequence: CASVKAGGFLDTQYF.

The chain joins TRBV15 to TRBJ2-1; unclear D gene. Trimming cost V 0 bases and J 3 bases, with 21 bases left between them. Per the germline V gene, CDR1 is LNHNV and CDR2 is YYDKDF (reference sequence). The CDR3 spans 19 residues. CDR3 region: CATSRDLMGVDRDYNEQFF. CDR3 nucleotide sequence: TGTGCCACCAGCAGAGATCTTATGGGCGTGGATAGGGACTACAATGAGCAGTTCTTC.